This TCR beta chain was identified in a study of cytomegalovirus exposure and HLA in healthy donors. The J segment lost 2 bases and the V segment lost 2 bases, leaving 3 bases of the junction unmatched. Germline CDR1 and CDR2: GTSNPN and SVGIG (reference sequence). There are 15 residues in the CDR3. PCR involved 60 Vbeta and 13 Jbeta primers. The method was immunoSEQ multiplex PCR; TCRdb's version includes in-frame clones alone and lacks a portion of them. The sample includes fewer than 200,000 clones, over 75% of them seen just once. This clone showed up just a few times. The sequenced sample was PBMCs. The clonotype comes from a woman between 50 and 59 years old in good health and CMV-seronegative. The V gene is TRBV30, the J gene TRBJ2-6, with TRBD1 matching over 7 bases. The CDR3 loop is CAWSKDRAGANVLTF. DNA of the CDR3: TGTGCCTGGAGTAAAGACAGGGCTGGGGCCAACGTCCTGACTTTC.